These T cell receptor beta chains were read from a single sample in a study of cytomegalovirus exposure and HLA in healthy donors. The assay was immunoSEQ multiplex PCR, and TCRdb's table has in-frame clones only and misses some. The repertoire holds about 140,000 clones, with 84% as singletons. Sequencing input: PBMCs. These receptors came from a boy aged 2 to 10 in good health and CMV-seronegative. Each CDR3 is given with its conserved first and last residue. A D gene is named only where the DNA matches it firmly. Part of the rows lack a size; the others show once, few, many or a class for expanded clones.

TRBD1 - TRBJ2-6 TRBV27 TGTGCCAGCAGTTCGAAACAGGGGGGAATCGACTCTGGGGCCAACGTCCTGACTTTC CASSSKQGGIDSGANVLTF
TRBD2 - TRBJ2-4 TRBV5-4 TGTGCCAGCAGCTTGGCAGGACTAGGGAACATTCAGTACTTC CASSLAGLGNIQYF
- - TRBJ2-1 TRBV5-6 TGTGCCAGCAGCTTGGTTGAACGGAGCTCCTACAATGAGCAGTTCTTC CASSLVERSSYNEQFF
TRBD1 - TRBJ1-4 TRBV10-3 TGTGCCATCAGGGACAGGGGCGACGAAAAACTGTTTTTT CAIRDRGDEKLFF
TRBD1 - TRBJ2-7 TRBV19 TGTGCCAGTAGTGTTGACAGGGATCTCTCCTACGAGCAGTACTTC CASSVDRDLSYEQYF
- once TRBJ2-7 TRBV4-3 TGCGCCAGCAGCCAAGATACGGGGAACGTGCAGTACTTC CASSQDTGNVQYF
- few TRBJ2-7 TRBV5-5 TGTGCCAGCAGCGTCGACAGGTTATACGAGCAGTACTTC CASSVDRLYEQYF
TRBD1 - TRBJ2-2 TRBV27 TGTGCCAGCAGTTTATGGGGACAGGGGAGGACCGGGGAGCTGTTTTTT CASSLWGQGRTGELFF
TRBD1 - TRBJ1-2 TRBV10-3 TGTGCCATCAGTCCGGGACAGACGAACTATGGCTACACCTTC CAISPGQTNYGYTF
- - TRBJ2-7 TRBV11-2 TGTGCCAGCAGCTTAGCACCAGCCTACGAGCAGTACTTC CASSLAPAYEQYF
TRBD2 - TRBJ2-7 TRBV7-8 TGTGCCAGCAGCCCACAACCCATTACTAGCGGGAGTCGTGCCTACGAGCAGTACTTC CASSPQPITSGSRAYEQYF
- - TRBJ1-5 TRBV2 TGTGCCAGCAGTGGAGATCGGGGGTCTCAGCCCCAGCATTTT CASSGDRGSQPQHF
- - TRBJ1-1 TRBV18 TGTGCCAGCTCACTCCTCCCAAGGACTCTTGAATGGAACACTGAAGCTTTCTTT CASSLLPRTLEWNTEAFF
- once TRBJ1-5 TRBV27 TGTGCCAGCAGTTTAAGCGCAGGGTTCAATCAGCCCCAGCATTTT CASSLSAGFNQPQHF
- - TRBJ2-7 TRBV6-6 TGTGCCAGCAGTCACTCACACAGAGCCTACGAGCAGTACTTC CASSHSHRAYEQYF
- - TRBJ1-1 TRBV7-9 TGTGCCAGCAGCTTCCCAACGATCAGGAACACTGAAGCTTTCTTT CASSFPTIRNTEAFF
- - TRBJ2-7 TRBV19 TGTGCCAGTAGTTGGGCAGGGGGGACCTACGAGCAGTACTTC CASSWAGGTYEQYF
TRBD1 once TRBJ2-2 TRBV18 TGTGCCAGCTCACCAGTCATGACAGGGTCGAACACCGGGGAGCTGTTTTTT CASSPVMTGSNTGELFF
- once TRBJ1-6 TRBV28 TGTGCCAGCGGGCCCACGAGCTTTTATAATTCACCCCTCCACTTT CASGPTSFYNSPLHF
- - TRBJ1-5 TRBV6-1 TGTGCCAGCAGCGTCGATAGGGAGGGTTATCAGCCCCAGCATTTT CASSVDREGYQPQHF
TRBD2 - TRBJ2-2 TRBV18 TGTGCCAGCTCACCCCAACTAGCGGGAGCTGTGAACACCGGGGAGCTGTTTTTT CASSPQLAGAVNTGELFF
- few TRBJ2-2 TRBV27 TGTGCCAGCAGTTTCGGGACGAACACCGGGGAGCTGTTTTTT CASSFGTNTGELFF
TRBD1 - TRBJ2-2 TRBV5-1 TGCGCCAGCAGCCGCCTAGGACAGGGGAACACCGGGGAGCTGTTTTTT CASSRLGQGNTGELFF
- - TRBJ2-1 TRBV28 TGTGCCAGCGGGGACTGGAGCTCCTACAATGAGCAGTTCTTC CASGDWSSYNEQFF
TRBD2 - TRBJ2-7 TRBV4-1 TGCGCCAGCAGCCGAGTAAAAGCGGGGCGTAGCTCCTACGAGCAGTACTTC CASSRVKAGRSSYEQYF
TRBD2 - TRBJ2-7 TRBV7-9 TGTGCCAGCAGCCCCGGGACTAGCGTTGACGAGCAGTACTTC CASSPGTSVDEQYF
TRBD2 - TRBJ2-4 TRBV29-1 TGCAGCGTTGATCCGGGGGAGGGCAAAAACATTCAGTACTTC CSVDPGEGKNIQYF
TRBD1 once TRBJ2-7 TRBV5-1 TGCGCCAGCAGCACGGACAGGGGGCCCTACGAGCAGTACTTC CASSTDRGPYEQYF
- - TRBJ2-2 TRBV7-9 TGTGCCAGCAGCCCCCAGGACAGGAACACCGGGGAGCTGTTTTTT CASSPQDRNTGELFF
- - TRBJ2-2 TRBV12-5 TGTGCTAGTGGTTTGGTCCTAACTAACACCGGGGAGCTGTTTTTT CASGLVLTNTGELFF
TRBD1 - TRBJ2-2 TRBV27 TGTGCCAGCAGTTTATTCAAAGGACAGGCTGGCGGGGAGCTGTTTTTT CASSLFKGQAGGELFF
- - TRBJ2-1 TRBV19 TGTGCCAGTAGTACAAACAGGGTCCATGAGCAGTTCTTC CASSTNRVHEQFF
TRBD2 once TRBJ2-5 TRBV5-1 TGCGCCAGCAGCCCATGGACTGGCGGGGGGTACCAAGAGACCCAGTACTTC CASSPWTGGGYQETQYF